The sample holds a few counts of the clone carrying this TCR beta chain. Its matching antigen is unknown. This record belongs to a study of T cell repertoires in cytomegalovirus infection. Study in general: Newly reported HLA-C-restricted and thoroughly characterized HLA-B-restricted CMV epitopes were employed. Public TCR beta signature analysis indicated the presence of both CMV infection and matching HLA type.

TCRdb independently ran MiXCR on the reads; one entry per CDR3 protein. The data hold approximately 910,000 distinct CDR3 sequences, with around 32% observed a single time. The CDR3 is 16 residues long. V lost 10 bases and J lost 0; bases outside the gene matches: 11. Germline loops: CDR1 SGHVS, CDR2 FQNEAQ. The chain recombines TRBV7-8 with TRBJ2-2, with 7 bases fitting TRBD1. Source: cultured CD8+ T cells from PBMCs, taken from culture after CMV antigen stimulation. The sequence was obtained from a human donor in good health (CMV status not recorded). Some clones in this sample may be carry-over from other donors' samples. Here the CDR3 DNA reads TGTGCCACTTCTACCATCGGGACAGCGAACACCGGGGAGCTGTTTTTT. This gives the protein CATSTIGTANTGELFF.